This TCR beta chain appears in the sequencing data of a study of technical replicates of blood from several donors. Sequencing was performed with immunoSEQ multiplex PCR; in TCRdb, only in-frame clones are kept and a portion is missing. The sample lists some 77,000 clones, over 75% seen once, with roughly 0.4% in the top ten. The sequence came from a human donor in good health. The source material was T cells isolated from PBMCs.

The CDR3 nucleotides are TGTGCCAGCAGCCAATACAGGGATCAAGAGACCCAGTACTTC. Translated: CASSQYRDQETQYF. The chain has TRBV4-2 and TRBJ2-5, with a weak D call TRBD1 (6 bases). V lost 2 bases and J lost 2, with 9 bases in between. The CDR3 is 14 residues long. Germline CDR1 reads LGHNA; CDR2 reads YNFKEQ.